The rows below give T cell receptor beta chains drawn from one sample of a study of T cells after yellow fever vaccination. TCRdb re-called the 5' RACE reads through MiXCR, storing one row per CDR3 protein. Among under 550,000 distinct CDR3 sequences listed, around a fifth were seen once. The sample was PBMCs, taken more than 20 days after the first yellow fever vaccination. The receptors here all came from a man younger than 35 who received the YFV17D yellow fever vaccine. Each CDR3 is given with its conserved first and last residue. A D gene is named only where the DNA matches it firmly. Clone size is shown for a subset of rows, as once, few, many or a class of expanded clone.

>NA|TRBJ2-1|TRBD1|TRBV2
TGTGCCAGCACGAGGGACAGCTCGAGCTCCTACAATGAGCAGTTCTTC
CASTRDSSSSYNEQFF
>few|TRBJ1-1|NA|TRBV9
TGTGCCAGCAGCGTAAGGGAGTACACTGAAGCTTTCTTT
CASSVREYTEAFF
>few|TRBJ1-1|NA|TRBV11-2
TGTGCCAGCAGCACTTTTCCAGAAGGGACTGAAGCTTTCTTT
CASSTFPEGTEAFF
>few|TRBJ2-5|TRBD1|TRBV20-1
TGCAGTGCTAGAGGACCCGGGACAGACAAAGAGACCCAGTACTTC
CSARGPGTDKETQYF
>few|TRBJ1-1|NA|TRBV20-1
TGCAGTGCGGGAGAAGCTTTCTTT
CSAGEAFF
>NA|TRBJ2-1|NA|TRBV4-3
TGCGCCAGCAGCCAAGATTGGCAGAACAATGAGCAGTTCTTC
CASSQDWQNNEQFF
>few|TRBJ2-3|TRBD2|TRBV7-7
TGTGCGGTCAGCCTAGCGGGGGTCCCCACAGATACGCAGTATTTT
CAVSLAGVPTDTQYF
>few|TRBJ1-1|NA|TRBV9
TGTGCCAGCAGCCACTTCGTGGAGCCAGGGAACACTGAAGCTTTCTTT
CASSHFVEPGNTEAFF
>few|TRBJ1-1|TRBD1|TRBV11-2
TGTGCCAGCAGCTCCCATTTAGGTTCAGGGGGAGGGCCAAACACTGAAGCTTTCTTT
CASSSHLGSGGGPNTEAFF
>few|TRBJ1-3|NA|TRBV20-1
TGCAGTGCTAGAATTAGGGGGAACAGAAACACCATATATTTT
CSARIRGNRNTIYF
>few|TRBJ2-1|NA|TRBV7-9
TGTGCCAGCAGCTTCAGACAGGCGTACAATGAGCAGTTCTTC
CASSFRQAYNEQFF